Presented here are 27 T cell receptor beta chains from one specimen sequenced in a study of T cell responses to AZD1222 COVID-19 vaccine. This table comes from immunoSEQ multiplex PCR, and its TCRdb copy is limited to in-frame clones, with some not included. The sample has 120,000 to 150,000 clones, just over 90% seen once. Sequencing was performed on peripheral blood, taken on day 0 of MenACWY control vaccination. The receptors stem from an adult in good health.

The chain links TRBV24-1 to TRBJ2-2; the D gene is possibly TRBD2 (6 bases). The CDR3 loop spans 14 amino acids. Germline V gene lookup returns CDR1 KGHDR and CDR2 SFDVKD. The germline V and J ends were trimmed by 11 bases and 5 bases, with 17 bases remaining between them. The CDR3 DNA is TGTGCCAGGCACGGGAGAGGATTTACCGGGGAGCTGTTTTTT. Translation gives CARHGRGFTGELFF.

CDR3 nucleotide sequence: TGTGCCAGCGGAGGGACTCAGCAGTTCTTC. Amino acids: CASGGTQQFF. This rearrangement joins TRBV27 to TRBJ2-1; D possibly corresponds to TRBD2 (6 bases). The V end was cut by 8 bases, the J end by 11 bases, with 10 bases between. The CDR3 consists of 10 residues. Germline V gene data show CDR1 as MNHEY and CDR2 as SMNVEV (reference sequence).

This chain joins TRBV15 and TRBJ1-5, with D unresolved. This CDR3 spans 16 amino acids. Germline values: CDR1 LNHNV, CDR2 YYDKDF (reference sequence). V was pared by 0 bases and J by 4 bases, with 13 bases between. The CDR3 reads CATSRDGNKVNQPQHF. The CDR3, as DNA: TGTGCCACCAGCAGAGATGGGAACAAAGTTAATCAGCCCCAGCATTTT. The full variable domain, completed using reference TRBV15 and TRBJ1-5, is DAMVIQNPRYQVTQFGKPVTLSCSQTLNHNVMYWYQQKSSQAPKLLFHYYDKDFNNEADTPDNFQSRRPNTSFCFLDIRSPGLGDTAMYLCATSRDGNKVNQPQHFGDGTRLSIL.

A single count supports this clone. The chain combines TRBV27 with TRBJ2-1; no clear D. This CDR3 is 11 amino acids long. V was pared by 5 bases and J by 7 bases, with 6 bases between. Looked up from germline, CDR1 is MNHEY and CDR2 is SMNVEV (reference sequence). CDR3 region: CASSIGNEQFF. The CDR3 nucleotides read TGTGCCAGCAGTATAGGGAATGAGCAGTTCTTC.

The chain recombines TRBV11-2 with TRBJ1-5; no definite D call. The CDR3 has 13 residues. Germline CDR1 SGHAT, CDR2 FQNNGV. V was pared by 2 bases and J by 7 bases, with 9 bases between. For the CDR3, the DNA is TGTGCCAGCAGCTTAATACCGGGGCAGCCCCAGCATTTT. Protein: CASSLIPGQPQHF.

The J gene is TRBJ1-2, the V gene TRBV7-3; TRBD1 matches at 8 bases. This CDR3 has 13 amino acids. V lost 6 bases and J lost 4; bases outside the gene matches: 4. Looked up from germline, CDR1 is SGHTA and CDR2 is FQGTGA. The CDR3 loop reads CASSIDRGYGYTF. DNA for the CDR3: TGTGCCAGCAGTATAGACAGGGGCTATGGCTACACCTTC.

This clone was counted once. The chain has TRBV27 and TRBJ1-6, with D perhaps TRBD1 (6 bases). Per germline, CDR1 MNHEY and CDR2 SMNVEV (reference sequence). With 6 bases removed from V and 8 bases from J, the gap between germline ends came to 17 bases. The CDR3 totals 15 residues. The CDR3 region has the DNA TGTGCCAGCAGACTTACGGGACAAACTTATTCACCCCTCCACTTT. Protein product: CASRLTGQTYSPLHF.

CDR3 region: CASSSRPSSPLHF. Written as DNA, the CDR3 is TGTGCCAGCAGCAGTCGGCCCTCTTCACCCCTCCACTTT. The chain has TRBV9 and TRBJ1-6; D ambiguous. The length of the CDR3 is 13 residues. Germline-derived CDR1 and CDR2 are SGDLS and YYNGEE. Trimming took 4 bases from V and 9 from J, leaving 11 bases between them.

This chain connects TRBV29-1 to TRBJ1-3; weak D call: TRBD1 (6 bases). The V gene lost 6 bases and the J gene lost 2 bases, with 11 bases spanning the gap. The germline CDR1 and CDR2 sequences are SQVTM and ANQGSEA. The length of the CDR3 is 13 residues. The CDR3 reads CSVLKGAGNTIYF. The DNA for the CDR3 is TGCAGCGTCCTAAAGGGGGCTGGAAACACCATATATTTT.

The V gene is TRBV4-2, the J gene TRBJ2-3; D is undetermined. The CDR3 is made up of 14 amino acids. V was shortened by 1 base and J by 0 bases, with 5 bases between the two germline ends. Germline V gene lookup returns CDR1 LGHNA and CDR2 YNFKEQ. The CDR3 DNA sequence: TGTGCCAGCAGCCAAGGAGGCAGCACAGATACGCAGTATTTT. The encoded protein is CASSQGGSTDTQYF.

For the CDR3, the DNA is TGTGCCAGTAGTATGGATTTGGGAGACCCGGGGTGGTCTTACAATCAGCCCCAGCATTTT. Translation: CASSMDLGDPGWSYNQPQHF. The chain links TRBV19 to TRBJ1-5, with no clear D. The length of the CDR3 is 20 residues. V was trimmed by 3 bases and J by 3 bases, leaving 27 bases between them. From germline, CDR1 is LNHDA and CDR2 SQIVND (reference sequence).

The V call is TRBV27, the J call TRBJ1-2, with TRBD1 identical over 7 bases. Per germline, CDR1 MNHEY and CDR2 SMNVEV (reference sequence). After removal of 5 bases from V and 4 bases from J, the junction contained 7 bases not matched to a gene. The CDR3 extends over 14 amino acids. For the CDR3, the DNA is TGTGCCAGCAGTAGACAGGGTTCTGGCTATGGCTACACCTTC. It yields the protein CASSRQGSGYGYTF.

This clone was observed a handful of times. Here the CDR3 reads CAWSSRKTSGRNEQYF. DNA for the CDR3: TGTGCCTGGAGTTCGAGGAAGACTAGCGGGAGGAACGAGCAGTACTTC. The V call is TRBV30, the J call TRBJ2-7; 13 bases map to TRBD2. Germline CDR1 GTSNPN, CDR2 SVGIG (reference sequence). V lost 2 bases and J lost 5; bases outside the gene matches: 9. The CDR3 totals 16 residues.

This clone was seen a handful of times. The chain uses TRBV5-1 and TRBJ2-7, with D unclear. CDR3 length: 13 residues. V lost 3 bases and J lost 4, with 11 bases in between. Germline values: CDR1 SGHRS, CDR2 YFSETQ. The CDR3 protein is CASSSTASYEQYF. CDR3 DNA sequence: TGCGCCAGCAGCTCCACAGCCTCTTACGAGCAGTACTTC.

This chain joins TRBV7-9 and TRBJ2-3; 9 bases agree with TRBD2. The junction had 6 bases not matched to a gene; V was cut back by 5 bases and J by 3 bases. The CDR3 has 15 amino acids. Germline-derived CDR1 and CDR2 are SEHNR and FQNEAQ (reference sequence). The CDR3 DNA reads as TGTGCCAGCAGCATAATAGCGGGAGAGACAGATACGCAGTATTTT. Translating it yields CASSIIAGETDTQYF. The full variable domain, in which reference TRBV7-9 and TRBJ2-3 provide the parts outside the CDR3, is DTGVSQNPRHKITKRGQNVTFRCDPISEHNRLYWYRQTLGQGPEFLTYFQNEAQLEKSRLLSDRFSAERPKGSFSTLEIQRTEQGDSAMYLCASSIIAGETDTQYFGPGTRLTVL.

This clone was detected only once. V and J are TRBV5-4 and TRBJ1-4; maybe TRBD1 (5 bases). The V and J ends lost 4 bases and 7 bases respectively, with 17 bases between them. Per the germline V gene, CDR1 is SGHNT and CDR2 is YYREEE (reference sequence). This CDR3 has 15 amino acids. In DNA form, the CDR3 reads TGTGCCAGCAGCAAGGGGAAGGGCGGGAGTGAAAAACTGTTTTTT. It is translated as CASSKGKGGSEKLFF.

The rearrangement joins TRBV19 to TRBJ2-1, with 11 bases that match TRBD2. The CDR3 contains 18 residues. V trimming: 5 bases; J trimming: 4 bases; junction bases outside the gene matches: 13. Germline values: CDR1 LNHDA, CDR2 SQIVND (reference sequence). The CDR3 sequence is CASSPNPLAGGRYNEQFF. Here the CDR3 DNA reads TGTGCCAGTAGTCCAAATCCGCTAGCGGGAGGAAGATACAATGAGCAGTTCTTC.

The chain is built from TRBV5-1 and TRBJ2-2; TRBD1 is a possible D gene (6 bases). The CDR3 runs 15 residues. Germline V gene lookup returns CDR1 SGHRS and CDR2 YFSETQ. With 3 bases removed from V and 7 bases from J, the gap between germline ends came to 16 bases. CDR3 bases: TGCGCCAGCAGCTCGGCACAGGGATCCGGCGGGGAGCTGTTTTTT. Its protein is CASSSAQGSGGELFF.

The J gene is TRBJ1-4, the V gene TRBV18, with 7 nucleotides matching TRBD1. The V segment lost 10 bases and the J segment 0 bases; nucleotides outside the gene matches: 14. The CDR3 is 17 amino acids. Germline V gene sequence: CDR1 KGHSH, CDR2 LQKENI. The CDR3 sequence: CATTRGQIVATNEKLFF. CDR3 bases: TGTGCCACCACCCGGGGACAGATAGTTGCAACTAATGAAAAACTGTTTTTT.

This chain links TRBV15 with TRBJ2-5; TRBD1 is a possible D gene (5 bases). In germline, CDR1 is LNHNV, CDR2 YYDKDF (reference sequence). V dropped 2 bases and J dropped 4 bases, with 14 bases sitting between them. This CDR3 has 15 amino acids. DNA of the CDR3: TGTGCCACCAGCAGAAACCTGGGTAGGGGAGAGACCCAGTACTTC. It translates to CATSRNLGRGETQYF.

The chain employs TRBV30 and TRBJ1-2; unclear D gene. Germline V gene data show CDR1 as GTSNPN and CDR2 as SVGIG (reference sequence). This CDR3 has 10 amino acids. Trimming shortened V by 5 bases and J by 8 bases, and 9 bases separated the two germline ends. Written as DNA, the CDR3 is TGTGCCTGGCGATCGGGGGGCTACACCTTC. This encodes CAWRSGGYTF.

Only one count was recorded for this clone. V and J are TRBV20-1 and TRBJ1-1; possible D gene TRBD1, 6 bases. The CDR3 is 13 residues long. V shed 3 bases and J shed 1 base, with 9 bases lying between them. Germline V gene sequence: CDR1 DFQATT, CDR2 SNEGSKA (reference sequence). CDR3 loop: CSASKGQNTEAFF. The CDR3 region has the DNA TGCAGTGCTAGTAAGGGACAGAACACTGAAGCTTTCTTT.

The chain links TRBV6-5 to TRBJ1-3; no clear D. CDR1 MNHEY and CDR2 SVGAGI come from the germline V gene. This CDR3 has 14 residues. The V end lost 7 bases, the J end lost 0 bases, and 10 bases lay between the germline ends. The CDR3, as DNA: TGTGCCAGCAACCCCGCGGCCTCTGGAAACACCATATATTTT. Its protein product is CASNPAASGNTIYF.

This chain joins TRBV5-1 and TRBJ1-6; D unresolved. The V and J ends lost 0 bases and 7 bases respectively, with 8 bases between them. CDR3 length equals 14 residues. Germline V gives CDR1 SGHRS, CDR2 YFSETQ. CDR3 nucleotide sequence: TGCGCCAGCAGCTTGGACGTATACAATTCACCCCTCCACTTT. It specifies CASSLDVYNSPLHF.

V and J are TRBV5-1 and TRBJ1-2; 8 bases are shared with TRBD1. V lost 4 bases, J lost 7 bases, and 12 bases stayed unmatched. There are 15 residues in the CDR3. From germline, CDR1 is SGHRS and CDR2 YFSETQ. The CDR3 loop is CASSTRTGTNFGYTF. DNA of the CDR3: TGCGCCAGCAGCACGAGGACAGGGACGAATTTTGGCTACACCTTC. The full variable domain, in which reference TRBV5-1 and TRBJ1-2 provide the parts outside the CDR3, is KAGVTQTPRYLIKTRGQQVTLSCSPISGHRSVSWYQQTPGQGLQFLFEYFSETQRNKGNFPGRFSGRQFSNSRSEMNVSTLELGDSALYLCASSTRTGTNFGYTFGSGTRLTVV.

The chain recombines TRBV30 with TRBJ1-6; D call uncertain. V lost 0 bases, J lost 0 bases, and 9 bases lay in between. The CDR3 extends over 16 amino acids. Germline V gene data show CDR1 as GTSNPN and CDR2 as SVGIG (reference sequence). CDR3 in DNA: TGTGCCTGGAGTGTATTAGCTCCCTCCTATAATTCACCCCTCCACTTT. It is translated as CAWSVLAPSYNSPLHF. Drawing the rest from reference TRBV30 and TRBJ1-6, the complete variable domain is SQTIHQWPATLVQPVGSPLSLECTVEGTSNPNLYWYRQAAGRGLQLLFYSVGIGQISSEVPQNLSASRPQDRQFILSSKKLLLSDSGFYLCAWSVLAPSYNSPLHFGNGTRLTVT.

The chain recombines TRBV3-1 (or the pseudogene TRBV3-2) with TRBJ1-2, with D hard to call. From germline, CDR1 is LGHDT and CDR2 YNNKEL (reference sequence). Trimming pared 0 bases from V and 2 bases from J, leaving 16 bases between. This CDR3 contains 17 residues. Written as DNA, the CDR3 is TGTGCCAGCAGCCAAGAGCTATCGACTGGTCTAAACTATGGCTACACCTTC. Its translation: CASSQELSTGLNYGYTF.